This TCR beta chain originates from a study of blood T cell repertoires in COVID-19. Across the whole study: Collection of acute and convalescent COVID-19 samples took place in the United States, Italy and Spain. Sources were T cells, B-cell-depleted T cells, or PBMCs; the material itself was cDNA or gDNA.

The CDR3 length is 16 residues. Germline V gene data show CDR1 as SQVTM and CDR2 as ANQGSEA. The junction had 13 bases not matched to a gene; V was cut back by 4 bases and J by 3 bases. In the original processing: Counts of nucleated cells, estimated from reference gene primer amplification, were obtained. The protocol was immunoSEQ multiplex PCR, while the TCRdb copy is restricted to in-frame clones and leaves out a portion. The V and J calls and clone size were taken over from that table, and D and trimming were inferred from the DNA. Of about 210,000 clones in the sample, roughly 84% are singletons; the top ten hold 9.5% to 10%.

This sequence was found in a man aged 50 or older with active or convalescent COVID-19. The chain combines TRBV29-1 with TRBJ2-7, with 9 bases aligning to TRBD2. Input material: peripheral blood. The CDR3 DNA is TGCAGCGTTGCGCGTAGGTTTAGCGGGAGTGGCTACGAGCAGTACTTC. As protein: CSVARRFSGSGYEQYF.